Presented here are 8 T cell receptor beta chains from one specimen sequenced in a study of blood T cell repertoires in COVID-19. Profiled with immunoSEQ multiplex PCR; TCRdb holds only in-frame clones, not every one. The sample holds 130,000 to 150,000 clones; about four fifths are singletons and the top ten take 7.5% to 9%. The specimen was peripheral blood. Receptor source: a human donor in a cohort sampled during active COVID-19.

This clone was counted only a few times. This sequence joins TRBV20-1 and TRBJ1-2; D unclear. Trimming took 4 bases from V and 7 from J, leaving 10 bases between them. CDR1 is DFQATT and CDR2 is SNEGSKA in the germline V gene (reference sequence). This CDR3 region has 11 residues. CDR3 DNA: TGCAGTGCTAAGACCAGGTCTGGCTACACCTTC. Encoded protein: CSAKTRSGYTF.

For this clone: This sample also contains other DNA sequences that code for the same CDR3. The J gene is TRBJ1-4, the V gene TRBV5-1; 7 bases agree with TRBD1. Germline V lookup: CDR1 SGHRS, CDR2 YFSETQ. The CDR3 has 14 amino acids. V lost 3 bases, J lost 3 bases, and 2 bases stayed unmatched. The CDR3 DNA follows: TGCGCCAGCAGCTCGGGACAGCCTAATGAAAAACTGTTTTTT. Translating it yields CASSSGQPNEKLFF.

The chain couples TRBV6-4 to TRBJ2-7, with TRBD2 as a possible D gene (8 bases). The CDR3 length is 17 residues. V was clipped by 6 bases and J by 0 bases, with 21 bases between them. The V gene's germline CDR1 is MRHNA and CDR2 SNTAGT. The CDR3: CASSSGQLSGTSYEQYF. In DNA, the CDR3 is TGTGCCAGCAGCTCGGGACAGCTTAGCGGGACCTCCTACGAGCAGTACTTC.

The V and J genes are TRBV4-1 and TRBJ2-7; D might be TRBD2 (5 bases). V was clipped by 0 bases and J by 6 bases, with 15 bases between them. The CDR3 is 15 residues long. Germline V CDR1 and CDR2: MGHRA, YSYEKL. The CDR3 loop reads CASSQDYPPSTEQYF. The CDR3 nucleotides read TGCGCCAGCAGCCAAGATTACCCCCCTAGCACCGAGCAGTACTTC.

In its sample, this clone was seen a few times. The CDR3: CASSQRYSVSGSYEQYF. As DNA, the CDR3 is TGCGCCAGCAGCCAAAGATACTCAGTTAGCGGCTCCTACGAGCAGTACTTC. The rearrangement uses TRBV4-1 and TRBJ2-7; a possible D gene is TRBD2 (6 bases). This CDR3 contains 17 residues. V was trimmed by 2 bases and J by 0 bases, leaving 17 bases between them. Per germline, CDR1 MGHRA and CDR2 YSYEKL.

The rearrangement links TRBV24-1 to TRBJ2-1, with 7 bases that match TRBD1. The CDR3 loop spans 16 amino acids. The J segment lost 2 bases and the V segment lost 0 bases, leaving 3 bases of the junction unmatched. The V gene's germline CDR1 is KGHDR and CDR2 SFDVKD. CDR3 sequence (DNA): TGTGCCACCAGTGATTTGGAGGGGGCAGCCTACAATGAGCAGTTCTTC. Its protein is CATSDLEGAAYNEQFF.

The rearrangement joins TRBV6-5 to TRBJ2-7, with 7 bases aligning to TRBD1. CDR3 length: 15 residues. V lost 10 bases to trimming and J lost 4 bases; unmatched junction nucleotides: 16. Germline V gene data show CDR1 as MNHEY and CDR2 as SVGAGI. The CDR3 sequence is CATSLQPTGTYEQYF. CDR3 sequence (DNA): TGTGCCACTAGCCTCCAACCGACAGGGACATACGAGCAGTACTTC.

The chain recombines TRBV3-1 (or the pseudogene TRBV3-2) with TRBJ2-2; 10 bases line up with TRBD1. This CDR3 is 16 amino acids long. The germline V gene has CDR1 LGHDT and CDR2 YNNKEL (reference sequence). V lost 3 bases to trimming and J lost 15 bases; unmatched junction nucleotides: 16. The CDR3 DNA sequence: TGTGCCAGCAGCCAGCGACAGGGGGCGTCCCCCGGGGGGGTGTTTTTT. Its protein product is CASSQRQGASPGGVFF.